The 19 T cell receptor beta chains given below trace back to one sample, sequenced in a study of cytomegalovirus exposure and HLA in healthy donors. Vbeta (60) and Jbeta (13) primers were used in the PCR. TCRdb keeps only in-frame clones here, not all; method: immunoSEQ multiplex PCR. This sample has about 140,000 clones; 65% to 80% occur once, and the top ten carry roughly 1.2%. The sample consisted of PBMCs. These receptors were obtained from a male donor in good health and CMV-seropositive.

This chain uses TRBV21-1 with TRBJ2-7; TRBD2, as called in the table, went unchecked against the DNA. TRBV21-1 corresponds to a pseudogene. The CDR3 loop spans 16 amino acids. Here the CDR3 reads CASSKVPASGAYEQYF. The CDR3 nucleotides are TGTGCCAGCAGCAAAGTTCCGGCTAGCGGGGCCTACGAGCAGTACTTC.

V is TRBV6-6 and J is TRBJ1-1; 8 bases map to TRBD1. The ends lost 6 bases at V and 4 bases at J; junction bases unmatched: 4. CDR1 and CDR2 (germline): MNHNY, SVGAGI (reference sequence). The CDR3 covers 13 residues. CDR3 nucleotides: TGTGCCAGCAGAGGACAGGGAGGCACTGAAGCTTTCTTT. Protein product: CASRGQGGTEAFF.

Comments on this clone: At one of its ends the junction is not consistent with the germline gene, which may arise from a read error. This chain links TRBV7-9 with TRBJ2-3; 7 bases align to TRBD1. CDR1 and CDR2 from the germline V gene are SEHNR and FQNEAQ (reference sequence). The CDR3 runs 15 residues. The CDR3 protein is CSSVDQGVRTDTQYF. The CDR3 bases are TGTTCCAGCGTTGATCAGGGGGTTCGGACAGATACGCAGTATTTT.

This chain connects TRBV25-1 to TRBJ1-2; TRBD1 matches at 10 bases. CDR1 and CDR2 from the germline V gene are MGHDK and SYGVNS. V lost 6 bases, J lost 6 bases, and 10 bases stayed unmatched. The CDR3 length is 15 residues. The chain's CDR3 is CASSPTGQGRNGYTF. DNA of the CDR3: TGTGCCAGCAGCCCGACGGGACAGGGGCGAAATGGCTACACCTTC.

V is TRBV28 and J is TRBJ1-2; D may be TRBD1 (5 bases). From germline, CDR1 is MDHEN and CDR2 SYDVKM. V was trimmed by 6 bases and J by 2 bases, leaving 13 bases between them. This CDR3 is 14 amino acids long. CDR3 in amino acids: CASRGRGENYGYTF. As DNA, the CDR3 is TGTGCCAGCAGGGGCCGGGGGGAGAACTATGGCTACACCTTC.

The chain uses TRBV2 and TRBJ2-5, with TRBD1 identical over 7 bases. The V gene's germline CDR1 is SNHLY and CDR2 FYNNEI. J gave up 5 bases and V 5 bases, and 2 bases lay outside the gene matches. CDR3 length equals 12 residues. CDR3 nucleotides: TGTGCCAGCAGTTTGACAGGGGAGACCCAGTACTTC. Protein product: CASSLTGETQYF. Using reference TRBV2 and TRBJ2-5 for the parts outside the CDR3, the full variable domain is EPEVTQTPSHQVTQMGQEVILRCVPISNHLYFYWYRQILGQKVEFLVSFYNNEISEKSEIFDDQFSVERPDGSNFTLKIRSTKLEDSAMYFCASSLTGETQYFGPGTRLLVL.

The chain links TRBV5-1 to TRBJ1-3; 8 nucleotides match TRBD1. Germline CDR1 and CDR2: SGHRS and YFSETQ. The CDR3 has 15 amino acids. Unmatched junction bases numbered 3, after V lost 0 bases and J lost 4 bases. In DNA form, the CDR3 reads TGCGCCAGCAGCTTGGATGGGGACAGGGGAAACACCATATATTTT. Encoded protein: CASSLDGDRGNTIYF.

The chain carries TRBV5-6 and TRBJ1-3; D might be TRBD1 (5 bases). The CDR3 has 16 amino acids. With 2 bases removed from V and 0 bases from J, the gap between germline ends came to 12 bases. Germline V lookup: CDR1 SGHDT, CDR2 YYEEEE. CDR3 sequence reads: CASSFGGLSSGNTIYF. CDR3 coding DNA: TGTGCCAGCAGCTTCGGGGGTCTAAGCTCTGGAAACACCATATATTTT.

V and J are TRBV19 and TRBJ2-3, with D maybe TRBD1 (6 bases). Germline-derived CDR1 and CDR2 are LNHDA and SQIVND (reference sequence). CDR3 length: 15 residues. Trimming shortened V by 3 bases and J by 1 base, and 11 bases separated the two germline ends. CDR3: CASSIEGVGTDTQYF. CDR3 DNA: TGTGCCAGTAGTATCGAGGGGGTGGGCACAGATACGCAGTATTTT. Variable domain in full (rest from reference TRBV19 and TRBJ2-3): DGGITQSPKYLFRKEGQNVTLSCEQNLNHDAMYWYRQDPGQGLRLIYYSQIVNDFQKGDIAEGYSVSREKKESFPLTVTSAQKNPTAFYLCASSIEGVGTDTQYFGPGTRLTVL.

This clone was seen a few times. Other DNA sequences in the sample encode the same CDR3. The chain couples TRBV28 to TRBJ2-1; 10 nucleotides agree with TRBD2. Trimming cost V 10 bases and J 3 bases; bases outside gene matches: 3. Germline CDR1 is MDHEN and CDR2 is SYDVKM. The CDR3 is 13 residues long. The CDR3 DNA follows: TGTGCCACCGGACTAGCGGACTACAATGAGCAGTTCTTC. It encodes CATGLADYNEQFF.

This chain connects TRBV15 to TRBJ2-7, with 7 bases lining up with TRBD2. J gave up 4 bases and V 0 bases, and 9 bases lay outside the gene matches. This CDR3 has 16 amino acids. Germline assignment: CDR1 LNHNV and CDR2 YYDKDF (reference sequence). CDR3 region: CATSRDLSPAGYEQYF. In DNA, the CDR3 is TGTGCCACCAGCAGAGATTTGAGTCCAGCGGGGTACGAGCAGTACTTC.

The rearrangement joins TRBV28 to TRBJ2-5; TRBD1 might be the D (7 bases). From germline, CDR1 is MDHEN and CDR2 SYDVKM. Trimming took off 5 bases at V and 1 base at J, with 11 bases between the two ends. The CDR3 has 14 amino acids. This chain's CDR3 is CASSAGQSQETQYF. CDR3 nucleotide sequence: TGTGCCAGCAGTGCGGGACAGAGCCAAGAGACCCAGTACTTC.

Comments on this clone: The same CDR3 is also encoded by other DNA sequences in this sample. The chain employs TRBV27 and TRBJ2-1, with 7 bases lining up with TRBD2. CDR1 and CDR2 (germline): MNHEY, SMNVEV (reference sequence). V shed 3 bases, J shed 3 bases, and the junction held 2 bases outside the gene matches. The CDR3 loop spans 14 amino acids. CDR3 in amino acids: CASSLGGNYNEQFF. CDR3 nucleotide sequence: TGTGCCAGCAGTTTGGGGGGGAACTACAATGAGCAGTTCTTC.

V and J are TRBV4-3 and TRBJ2-1; no definite D call. Between the trimmed V and J ends, which lost 0 bases and 2 bases, there was a span of 11 bases. CDR3 length: 16 amino acids. Germline CDR1 and CDR2: LGHNA and YSLEER. The CDR3 nucleotides are TGCGCCAGCAGCCAAGATCCGGAGCGCCCCTACAATGAGCAGTTCTTC. Translation gives CASSQDPERPYNEQFF.

The count of this clone is one. The rearrangement uses TRBV4-2 and TRBJ2-5; the D is unclear. Germline values: CDR1 LGHNA, CDR2 YNFKEQ. The CDR3 runs 14 residues. With 0 bases removed from V and 11 bases from J, the gap between germline ends came to 16 bases. The CDR3 DNA reads TGTGCCAGCAGCCAAGATCGAGTAGCTGTTGAGCAGTACTTC. Its protein is CASSQDRVAVEQYF.

The genes are TRBV5-4 and TRBJ2-1; maybe TRBD2 (5 bases). Trimming stripped 6 bases from V and 8 bases from J, with 15 bases between. Germline loops: CDR1 SGHNT, CDR2 YYREEE (reference sequence). The CDR3 totals 13 residues. The CDR3 sequence: CASTMDWNDEQFF. CDR3 in DNA: TGTGCCAGCACCATGGACTGGAACGATGAGCAGTTCTTC.

This clone was seen just once. Additional DNA sequences in this sample encode the identical CDR3. This chain links TRBV9 with TRBJ2-5; no clear D gene. This CDR3 comprises 12 residues. Trimming took off 0 bases at V and 5 bases at J, with 5 bases between the two ends. The germline gives CDR1 SGDLS, CDR2 YYNGEE. This CDR3 is CASSVAGETQYF. The DNA of the CDR3 is TGTGCCAGCAGCGTAGCTGGCGAGACCCAGTACTTC.

This clone turned up a few times. A junction end diverges from the germline sequence, so it may reflect a read error. This chain connects TRBV2 to TRBJ2-3; maybe TRBD2 (5 bases). Germline lookup yields CDR1 SNHLY and CDR2 FYNNEI. The CDR3 loop spans 10 amino acids. CDR3 coding DNA: TGTGCCAGCAGTGGGGGTTCGGAGGATTTT. It translates to CASSGGSEDF.

This chain joins TRBV5-4 and TRBJ2-1; 13 bases match TRBD2. Germline loops: CDR1 SGHNT, CDR2 YYREEE (reference sequence). The CDR3 covers 17 residues. The junction had 10 bases not matched to a gene; V was cut back by 4 bases and J by 6 bases. The CDR3 is CASSAGLAGHTVNEQFF. Written as DNA, the CDR3 is TGTGCCAGCAGCGCGGGACTAGCGGGGCATACCGTCAATGAGCAGTTCTTC.